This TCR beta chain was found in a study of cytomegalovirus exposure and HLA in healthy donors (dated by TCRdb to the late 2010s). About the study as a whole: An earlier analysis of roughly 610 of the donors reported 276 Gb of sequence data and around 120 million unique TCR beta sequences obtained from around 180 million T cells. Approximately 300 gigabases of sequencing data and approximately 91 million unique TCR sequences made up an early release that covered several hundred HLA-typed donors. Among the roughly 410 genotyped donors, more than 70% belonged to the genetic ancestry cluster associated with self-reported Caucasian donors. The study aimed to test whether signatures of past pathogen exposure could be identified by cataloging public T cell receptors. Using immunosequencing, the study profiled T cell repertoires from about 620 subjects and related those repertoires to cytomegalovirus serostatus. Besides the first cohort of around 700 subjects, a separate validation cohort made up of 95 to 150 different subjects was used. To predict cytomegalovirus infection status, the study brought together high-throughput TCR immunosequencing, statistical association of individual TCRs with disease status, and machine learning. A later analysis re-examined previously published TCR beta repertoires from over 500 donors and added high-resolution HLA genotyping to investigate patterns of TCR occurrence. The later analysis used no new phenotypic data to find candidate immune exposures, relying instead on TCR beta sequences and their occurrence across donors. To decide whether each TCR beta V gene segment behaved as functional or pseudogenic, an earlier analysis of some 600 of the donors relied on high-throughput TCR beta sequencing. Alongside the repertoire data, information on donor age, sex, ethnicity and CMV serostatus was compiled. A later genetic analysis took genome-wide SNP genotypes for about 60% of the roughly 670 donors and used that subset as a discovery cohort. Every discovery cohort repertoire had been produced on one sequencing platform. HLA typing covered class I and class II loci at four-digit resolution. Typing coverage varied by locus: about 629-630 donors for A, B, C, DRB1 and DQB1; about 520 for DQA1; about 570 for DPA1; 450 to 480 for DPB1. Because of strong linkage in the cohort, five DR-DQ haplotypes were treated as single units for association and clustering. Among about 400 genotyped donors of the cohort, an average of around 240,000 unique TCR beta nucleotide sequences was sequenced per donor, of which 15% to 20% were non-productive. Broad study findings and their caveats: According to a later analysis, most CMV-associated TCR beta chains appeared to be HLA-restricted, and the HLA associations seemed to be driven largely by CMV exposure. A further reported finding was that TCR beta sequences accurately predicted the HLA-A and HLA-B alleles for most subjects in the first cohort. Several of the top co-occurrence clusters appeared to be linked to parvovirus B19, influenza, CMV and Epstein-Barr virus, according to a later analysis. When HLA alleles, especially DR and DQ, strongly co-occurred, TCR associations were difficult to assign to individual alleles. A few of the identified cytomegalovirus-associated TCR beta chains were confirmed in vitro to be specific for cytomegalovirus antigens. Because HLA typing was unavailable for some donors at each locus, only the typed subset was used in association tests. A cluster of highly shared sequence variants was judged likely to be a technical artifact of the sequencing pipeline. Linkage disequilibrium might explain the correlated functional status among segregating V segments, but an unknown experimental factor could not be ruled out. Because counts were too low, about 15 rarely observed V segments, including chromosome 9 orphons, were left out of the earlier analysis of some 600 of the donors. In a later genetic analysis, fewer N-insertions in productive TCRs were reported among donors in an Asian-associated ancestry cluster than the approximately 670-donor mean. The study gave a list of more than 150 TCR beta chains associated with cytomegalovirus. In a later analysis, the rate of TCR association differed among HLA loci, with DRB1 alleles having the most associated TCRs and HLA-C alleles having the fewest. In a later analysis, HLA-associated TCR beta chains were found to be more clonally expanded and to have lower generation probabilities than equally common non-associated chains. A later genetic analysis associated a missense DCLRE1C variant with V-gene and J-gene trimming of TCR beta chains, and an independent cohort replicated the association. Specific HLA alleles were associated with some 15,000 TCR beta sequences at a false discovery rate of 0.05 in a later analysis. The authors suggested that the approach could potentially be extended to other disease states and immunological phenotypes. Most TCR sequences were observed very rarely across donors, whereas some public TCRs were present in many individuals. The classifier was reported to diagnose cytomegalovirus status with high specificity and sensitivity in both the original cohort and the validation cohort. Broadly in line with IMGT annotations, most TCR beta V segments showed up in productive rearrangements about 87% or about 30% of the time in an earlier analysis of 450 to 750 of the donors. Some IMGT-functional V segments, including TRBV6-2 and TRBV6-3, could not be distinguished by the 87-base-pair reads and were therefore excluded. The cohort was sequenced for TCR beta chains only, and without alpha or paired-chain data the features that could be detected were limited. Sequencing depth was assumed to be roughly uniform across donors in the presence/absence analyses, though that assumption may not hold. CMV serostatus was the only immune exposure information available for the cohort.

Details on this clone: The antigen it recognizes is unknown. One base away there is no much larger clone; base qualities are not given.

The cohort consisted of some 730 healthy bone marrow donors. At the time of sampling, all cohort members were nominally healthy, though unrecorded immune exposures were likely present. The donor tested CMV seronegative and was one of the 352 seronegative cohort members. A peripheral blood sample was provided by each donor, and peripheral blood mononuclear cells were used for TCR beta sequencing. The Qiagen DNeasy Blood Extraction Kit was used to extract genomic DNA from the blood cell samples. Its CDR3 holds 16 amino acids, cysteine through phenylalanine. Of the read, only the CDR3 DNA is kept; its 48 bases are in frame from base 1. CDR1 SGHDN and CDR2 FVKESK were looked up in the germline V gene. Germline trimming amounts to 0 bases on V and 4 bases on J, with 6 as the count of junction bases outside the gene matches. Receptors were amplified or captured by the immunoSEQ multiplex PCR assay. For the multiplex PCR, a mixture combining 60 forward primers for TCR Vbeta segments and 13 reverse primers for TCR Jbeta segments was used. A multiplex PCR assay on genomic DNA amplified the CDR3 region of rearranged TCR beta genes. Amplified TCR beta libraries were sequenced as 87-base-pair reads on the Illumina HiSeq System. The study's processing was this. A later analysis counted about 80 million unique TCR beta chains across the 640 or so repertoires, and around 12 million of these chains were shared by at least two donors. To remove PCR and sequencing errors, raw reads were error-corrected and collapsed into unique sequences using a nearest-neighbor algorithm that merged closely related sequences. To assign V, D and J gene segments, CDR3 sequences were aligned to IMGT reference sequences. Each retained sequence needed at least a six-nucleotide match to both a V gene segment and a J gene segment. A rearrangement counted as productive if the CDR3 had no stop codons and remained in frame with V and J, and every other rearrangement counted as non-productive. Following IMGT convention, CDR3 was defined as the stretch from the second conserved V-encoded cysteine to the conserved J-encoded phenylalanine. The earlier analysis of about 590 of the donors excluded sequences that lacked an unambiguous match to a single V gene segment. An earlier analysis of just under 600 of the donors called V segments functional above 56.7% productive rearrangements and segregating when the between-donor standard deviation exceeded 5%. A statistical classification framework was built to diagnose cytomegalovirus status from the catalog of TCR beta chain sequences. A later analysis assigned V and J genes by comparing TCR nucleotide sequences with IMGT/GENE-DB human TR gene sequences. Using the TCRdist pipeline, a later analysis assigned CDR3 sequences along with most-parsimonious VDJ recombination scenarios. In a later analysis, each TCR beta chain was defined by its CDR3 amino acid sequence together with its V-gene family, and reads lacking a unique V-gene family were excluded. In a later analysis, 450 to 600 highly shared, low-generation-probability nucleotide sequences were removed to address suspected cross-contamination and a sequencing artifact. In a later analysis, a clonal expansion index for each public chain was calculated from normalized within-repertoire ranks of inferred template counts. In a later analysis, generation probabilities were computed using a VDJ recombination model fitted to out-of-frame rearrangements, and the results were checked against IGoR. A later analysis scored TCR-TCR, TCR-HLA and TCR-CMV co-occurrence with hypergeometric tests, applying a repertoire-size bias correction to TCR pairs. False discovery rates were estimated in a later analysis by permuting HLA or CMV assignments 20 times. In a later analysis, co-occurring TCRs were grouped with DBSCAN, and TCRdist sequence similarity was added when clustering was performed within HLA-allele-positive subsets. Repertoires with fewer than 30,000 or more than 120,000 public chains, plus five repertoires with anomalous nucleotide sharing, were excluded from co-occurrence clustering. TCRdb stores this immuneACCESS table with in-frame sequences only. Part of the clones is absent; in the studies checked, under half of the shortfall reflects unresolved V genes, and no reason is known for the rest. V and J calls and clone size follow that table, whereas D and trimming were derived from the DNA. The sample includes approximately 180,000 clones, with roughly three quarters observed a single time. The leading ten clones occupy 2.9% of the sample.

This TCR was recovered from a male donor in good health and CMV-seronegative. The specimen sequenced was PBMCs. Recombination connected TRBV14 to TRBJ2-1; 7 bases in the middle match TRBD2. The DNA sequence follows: TGTGCCAGCAGCCAAGATCCTAGCGGCAATTACAATGAGCAGTTCTTC. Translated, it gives CASSQDPSGNYNEQFF.